This is a list of T cell receptor beta chains from one sample in a study of blood T cell repertoires in COVID-19. TCRdb keeps only in-frame clones here, not all; method: immunoSEQ multiplex PCR. The table has roughly 100,000 clones, roughly 92% seen once. The specimen sequenced was peripheral blood. These receptors all come from a woman aged 45-65 years with COVID-19, enrolled during active disease. Each CDR3 is given with its conserved first and last residue. A D gene is named only where the DNA matches it firmly. Expanded clones are given a class, and other clones once, few, many or no size at all.

-,TRBJ1-6,TRBD1,TRBV25-1,TGTGCCAGCAGTGCCGGGACAGCTAATTCACCCCTCCACTTT,CASSAGTANSPLHF
-,TRBJ2-2,-,TRBV7-8,TGTGCCAGCAGCCCTCACCCCAACGGAGCTACCGGGGAGCTGTTTTTT,CASSPHPNGATGELFF
-,TRBJ1-1,TRBD1,TRBV30,TGTGCCTGGAGTACCCTACAGGGGGCTTTCTTT,CAWSTLQGAFF
-,TRBJ1-2,-,TRBV12-3/TRBV12-4,TGTGCCAGCAGAAACGACGGTTCGAGGGGCTACACCTTC,CASRNDGSRGYTF
-,TRBJ1-6,TRBD1,TRBV10-2,TGCGCCAGCATAGCGGCGACAGGGGGCAAGGATTCACCCCTCCACTTT,CASIAATGGKDSPLHF
-,TRBJ2-1,-,TRBV27,TGTGCCAGCAAATTACAGGGACGCTACAATGAGCAGTTCTTC,CASKLQGRYNEQFF
-,TRBJ2-7,-,TRBV2,TGTGCCAGCAAGCGGACAGCTATTTACGAGCAGTACTTC,CASKRTAIYEQYF
-,TRBJ2-7,TRBD2,TRBV2,TGTGCCAGCAGTGAAGCGGAAACTAGCGGGGGGCTTTACGAGCAGTACTTC,CASSEAETSGGLYEQYF
-,TRBJ1-1,-,TRBV9,TGTGCCAGCAGCAAAACAGGGATACGGATGGGTAGGAACACTGAAGCTTTCTTT,CASSKTGIRMGRNTEAFF
-,TRBJ2-1,-,TRBV27,TGTGCCAGCAGTTTTGGGGGGTTTGGTAGGTATGAGCAGTTCTTC,CASSFGGFGRYEQFF
once,TRBJ1-4,-,TRBV2,TGTGCCAGCAGCAGGGCAACTAATGAAAAACTGTTTTTT,CASSRATNEKLFF
-,TRBJ1-1,-,TRBV19,TGTGCCAGTAGTTGGGGGGACGGCCTCACTGAAGCTTTCTTT,CASSWGDGLTEAFF
-,TRBJ1-5,TRBD1,TRBV5-1,TGCGCCAGCAGCTTGGGAACAGGGGCAAATCAGCCCCAGCATTTT,CASSLGTGANQPQHF
-,TRBJ1-5,TRBD1,TRBV10-2,TGCGCCAGCAGTCCGGGACAGGGGGGTAATCAGCCCCAGCATTTT,CASSPGQGGNQPQHF
-,TRBJ1-3,TRBD1,TRBV11-3,TGTGCCAGCAGCTTGTTCCTGGGACAGAGCTCTGGAAACACCATATATTTT,CASSLFLGQSSGNTIYF
-,TRBJ1-3,-,TRBV9,TGTGCCAGCAGCGAATATGACCAGGGGAGAAACACCATATATTTT,CASSEYDQGRNTIYF
-,TRBJ1-6,-,TRBV6-2/TRBV6-3,TGTGCCAGCAGTTACCTCGGACAGTATAATTCACCCCTCCACTTT,CASSYLGQYNSPLHF
-,TRBJ1-2,-,TRBV11-3,TGTGCCAGCAGACTCTCCTCGAGTGGGGCAGGCTACACCTTC,CASRLSSSGAGYTF
-,TRBJ1-6,-,TRBV5-5,TGTGCCAGCAGCCCGGCGGAGGGAGCGAGCTCCTATAATTCACCCCTCCACTTT,CASSPAEGASSYNSPLHF
-,TRBJ2-3,TRBD2,TRBV6-2/TRBV6-3,TGTGCCAGCAGTTACCTAGCGGGGGTTACTTTAGGCACAGATACGCAGTATTTT,CASSYLAGVTLGTDTQYF
-,TRBJ2-7,-,TRBV11-2,TGTGCCAGCAGCTTAGCGGGTACCCCCTACGAGCAGTACTTC,CASSLAGTPYEQYF
-,TRBJ1-1,-,TRBV6-6,TGTGCGGCGATCCCCGAGGACACTGAAGCTTTCTTT,CAAIPEDTEAFF